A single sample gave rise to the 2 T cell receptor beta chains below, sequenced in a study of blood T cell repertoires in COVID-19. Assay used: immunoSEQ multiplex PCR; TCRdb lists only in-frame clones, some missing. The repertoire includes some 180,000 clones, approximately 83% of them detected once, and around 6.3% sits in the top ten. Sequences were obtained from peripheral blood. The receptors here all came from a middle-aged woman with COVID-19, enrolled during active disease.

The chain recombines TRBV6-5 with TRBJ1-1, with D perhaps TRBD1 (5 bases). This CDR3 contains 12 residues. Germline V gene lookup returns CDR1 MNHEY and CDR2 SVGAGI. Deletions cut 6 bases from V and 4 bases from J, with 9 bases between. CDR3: CASSPGPTEAFF. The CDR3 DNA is TGTGCCAGCAGCCCAGGGCCCACTGAAGCTTTCTTT.

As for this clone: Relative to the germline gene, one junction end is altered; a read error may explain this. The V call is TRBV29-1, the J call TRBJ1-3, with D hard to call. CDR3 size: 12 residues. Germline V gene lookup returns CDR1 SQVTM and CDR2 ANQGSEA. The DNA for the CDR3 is TGCAGCATTGACGGAGCGGGAAACACCATATATTTT. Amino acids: CSIDGAGNTIYF.